A single T cell receptor (beta chain) is shown here with its context. Profiling relied on immunoSEQ multiplex PCR, and the TCRdb table lists in-frame clones only, not all of them. Found here are some 2,000,000 clones, approximately 94% of them singletons; the top ten hold 0.9% to 1.4%. Naive CD8 cells lacked CD45RO, underwent positive selection for CCR7 and left out terminally differentiated effector memory CD45RA+ cells. These data come from a study of shared clonotypes between healthy human individuals. CDR3 size: 14 residues. Deletions cut 4 bases from V and 7 bases from J, with 11 bases between. CDR1 is PRHDT and CDR2 is FYEKMQ in the germline V gene (reference sequence).

The specimen was naive CD8+ T cells sorted from blood. The V call is TRBV13, the J call TRBJ1-6, with D tentatively TRBD1 (6 bases). The source is a man between 18 and 35 years old in good health. CDR3 loop: CASSWRGANSPLHF. In nucleotides, the CDR3 is TGTGCCAGCAGCTGGAGGGGGGCGAATTCACCCCTCCACTTT.